Here is one TCR beta chain with its context. Its matching antigen is unknown. Naive CD8+ T cells showed CD45RO-CCR7+CD27+CD95-. This entry belongs to a study of CXCR3-negative and CXCR3-positive naive CD8 T cells. Broader study findings: Memory CD8+ cells had much lower diversity, and both naive subsets had comparably high diversity. Both naive subsets, CXCR3-negative and CXCR3-positive, displayed similar TRBV-TRBJ usage, unlike memory cells.

The libraries of TRB cDNA were constructed through 5' RACE using UMI labels. From the 5' RACE reads, TCRdb lists one entry per CDR3 protein and no DNA. The table for this sample gives 84,000 or so distinct CDR3 sequences. The CDR3 is made up of 14 amino acids. This sequence joins TRBV12-3 or TRBV12-4 and TRBJ2-5. Sequencing input: naive CXCR3- CD8+ T cells from blood. Described subset: CD45RO-CCR7+CD27+CD95- naive CD8+ T cells lacking CXCR3 (TNR3-). The clonotype originates from a human donor in good health. Some clones in this sample may be carry-over from other donors' samples. CDR3 sequence reads: CASSTTGYQETQYF.